This TCR beta chain was captured in a study of chemoradiotherapy in HPV16-positive cancers. The wider study: Candidate HPV-specific clones and shared TCR motifs came from a couple of HPV16-positive patients. Whole-study results and caveats: Non-HPV-specific T cells did not expand in tumors during treatment, whereas candidate HPV-specific clones and E7-related motifs did. Only two HPV16-positive patients supplied the functional HPV-specificity definition.

Comments on this clone: Its antigen is undetermined.

Some clones are missing from TCRdb's copy, which holds only in-frame ones; the method was immunoSEQ multiplex PCR. The table lists 6,000 to 8,000 clones, about three quarters of them singletons, with approximately 3.8% in the top ten. Germline-derived CDR1 and CDR2 are MDHEN and SYDVKM. This CDR3 spans 14 amino acids. Deletions cut 2 bases from V and 4 bases from J, with 11 bases between. Over chemoradiotherapy, repertoires were sampled more than once. The genes are TRBV28 and TRBJ1-1; no clear D gene. This sample was obtained from a patient who underwent chemoradiotherapy. This receptor was taken from a human donor with HPV-associated anogenital cancer. The CDR3 coding sequence is TGTGCCAGCAGTTTAGACCGGGTGGTCACTGAAGCTTTCTTT. This encodes CASSLDRVVTEAFF.